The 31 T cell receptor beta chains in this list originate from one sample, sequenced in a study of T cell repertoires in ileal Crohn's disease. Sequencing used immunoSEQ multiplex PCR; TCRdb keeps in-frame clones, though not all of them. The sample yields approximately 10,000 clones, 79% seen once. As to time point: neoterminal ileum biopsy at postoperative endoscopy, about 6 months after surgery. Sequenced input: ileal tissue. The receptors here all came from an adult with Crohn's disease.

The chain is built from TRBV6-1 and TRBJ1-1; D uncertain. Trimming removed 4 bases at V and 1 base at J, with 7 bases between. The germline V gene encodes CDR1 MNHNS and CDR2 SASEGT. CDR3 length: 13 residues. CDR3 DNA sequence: TGTGCCAGCAGTGTCTCAGAGAACACTGAAGCTTTCTTT. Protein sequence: CASSVSENTEAFF.

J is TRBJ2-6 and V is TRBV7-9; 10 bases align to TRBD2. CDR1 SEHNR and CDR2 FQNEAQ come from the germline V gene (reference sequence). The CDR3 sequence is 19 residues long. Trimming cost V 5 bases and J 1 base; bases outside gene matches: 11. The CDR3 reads CASSPFLSGGKSGANVLTF. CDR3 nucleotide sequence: TGTGCCAGCAGCCCGTTTCTTAGCGGGGGGAAATCTGGGGCCAACGTCCTGACTTTC.

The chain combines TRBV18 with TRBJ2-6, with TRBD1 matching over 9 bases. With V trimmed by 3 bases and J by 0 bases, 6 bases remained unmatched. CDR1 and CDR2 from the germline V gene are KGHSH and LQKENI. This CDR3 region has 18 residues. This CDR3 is CASSPIKTGGSGANVLTF. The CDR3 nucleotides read TGTGCCAGCTCACCTATTAAGACAGGGGGCTCTGGGGCCAACGTCCTGACTTTC.

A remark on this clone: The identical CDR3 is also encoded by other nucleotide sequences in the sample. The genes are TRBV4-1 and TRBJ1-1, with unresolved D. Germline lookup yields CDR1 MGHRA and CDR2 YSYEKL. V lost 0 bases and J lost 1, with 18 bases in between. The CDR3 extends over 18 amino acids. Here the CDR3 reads CASSQDGGSRIGNTEAFF. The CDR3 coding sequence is TGCGCCAGCAGCCAAGACGGCGGCTCGAGGATCGGGAACACTGAAGCTTTCTTT.

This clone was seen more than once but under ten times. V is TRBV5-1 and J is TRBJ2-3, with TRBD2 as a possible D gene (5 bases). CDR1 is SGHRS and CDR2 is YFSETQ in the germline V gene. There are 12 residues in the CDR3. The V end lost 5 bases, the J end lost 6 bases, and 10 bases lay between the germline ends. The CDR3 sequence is CASRRGRDTQYF. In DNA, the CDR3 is TGCGCCAGCAGACGGGGAAGGGATACGCAGTATTTT.

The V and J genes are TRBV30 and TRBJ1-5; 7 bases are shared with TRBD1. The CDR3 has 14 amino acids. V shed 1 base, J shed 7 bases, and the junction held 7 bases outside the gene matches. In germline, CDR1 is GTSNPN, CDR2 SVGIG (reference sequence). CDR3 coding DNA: TGTGCCTGGAGTGGGGAGACAGGGAACCAGCCCCAGCATTTT. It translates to CAWSGETGNQPQHF.

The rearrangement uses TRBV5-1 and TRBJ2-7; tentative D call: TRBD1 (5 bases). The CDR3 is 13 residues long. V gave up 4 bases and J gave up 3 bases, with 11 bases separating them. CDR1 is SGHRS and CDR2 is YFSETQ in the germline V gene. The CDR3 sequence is CASSRTGDYEQYF. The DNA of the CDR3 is TGCGCCAGCAGCCGAACAGGAGACTACGAGCAGTACTTC.

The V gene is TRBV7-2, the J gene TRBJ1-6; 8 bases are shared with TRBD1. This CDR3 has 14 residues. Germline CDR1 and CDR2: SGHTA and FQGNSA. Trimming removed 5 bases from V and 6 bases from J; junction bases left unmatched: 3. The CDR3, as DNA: TGTGCCAGCAGCAGACAGGGGACTAATTCACCCCTCCACTTT. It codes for CASSRQGTNSPLHF. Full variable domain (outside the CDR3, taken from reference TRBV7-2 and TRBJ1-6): GAGVSQSPSNKVTEKGKDVELRCDPISGHTALYWYRQSLGQGLEFLIYFQGNSAPDKSGLPSDRFSAERTGGSVSTLTIQRTQQEDSAVYLCASSRQGTNSPLHFGNGTRLTVT.

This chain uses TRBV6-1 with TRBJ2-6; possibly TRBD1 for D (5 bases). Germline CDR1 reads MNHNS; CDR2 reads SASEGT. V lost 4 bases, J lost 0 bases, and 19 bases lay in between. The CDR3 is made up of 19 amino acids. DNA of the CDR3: TGTGCCAGCAGTGGATATCAGGGTCCCTCCTCCTCTGGGGCCAACGTCCTGACTTTC. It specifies CASSGYQGPSSSGANVLTF.

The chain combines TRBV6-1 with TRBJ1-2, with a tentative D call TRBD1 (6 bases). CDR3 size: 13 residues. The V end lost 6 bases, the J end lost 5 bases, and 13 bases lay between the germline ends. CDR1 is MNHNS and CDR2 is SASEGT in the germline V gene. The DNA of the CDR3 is TGTGCCAGCAGCGGGCGGGGGCAATATGGCTACACCTTC. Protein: CASSGRGQYGYTF.

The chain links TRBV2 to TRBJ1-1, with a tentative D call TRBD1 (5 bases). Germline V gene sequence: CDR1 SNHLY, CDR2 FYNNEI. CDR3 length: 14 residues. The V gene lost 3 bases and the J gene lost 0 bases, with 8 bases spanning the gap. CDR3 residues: CASSDPGMNTEAFF. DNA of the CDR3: TGTGCCAGCAGTGATCCAGGGATGAACACTGAAGCTTTCTTT. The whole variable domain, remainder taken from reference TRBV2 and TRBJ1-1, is EPEVTQTPSHQVTQMGQEVILRCVPISNHLYFYWYRQILGQKVEFLVSFYNNEISEKSEIFDDQFSVERPDGSNFTLKIRSTKLEDSAMYFCASSDPGMNTEAFFGQGTRLTVV.

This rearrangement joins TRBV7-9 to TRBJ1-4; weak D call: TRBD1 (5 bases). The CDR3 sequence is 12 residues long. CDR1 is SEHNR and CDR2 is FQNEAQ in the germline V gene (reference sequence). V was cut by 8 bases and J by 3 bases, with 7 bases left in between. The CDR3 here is CASGGANEKLFF. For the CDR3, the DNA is TGTGCCAGCGGGGGGGCTAATGAAAAACTGTTTTTT.

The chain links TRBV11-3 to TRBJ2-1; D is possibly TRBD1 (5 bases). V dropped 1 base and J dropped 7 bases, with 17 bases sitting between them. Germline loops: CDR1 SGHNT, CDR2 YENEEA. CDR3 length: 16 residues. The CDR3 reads CASSLGRSGIVNEQFF. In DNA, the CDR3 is TGTGCCAGCAGCTTAGGTCGCTCAGGGATTGTGAATGAGCAGTTCTTC.

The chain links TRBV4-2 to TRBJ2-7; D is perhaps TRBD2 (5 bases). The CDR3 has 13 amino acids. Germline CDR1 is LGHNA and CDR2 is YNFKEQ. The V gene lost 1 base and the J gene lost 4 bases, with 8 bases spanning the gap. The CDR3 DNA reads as TGTGCCAGCAGCCAAGGTAGCGTTTACGAGCAGTACTTC. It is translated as CASSQGSVYEQYF.

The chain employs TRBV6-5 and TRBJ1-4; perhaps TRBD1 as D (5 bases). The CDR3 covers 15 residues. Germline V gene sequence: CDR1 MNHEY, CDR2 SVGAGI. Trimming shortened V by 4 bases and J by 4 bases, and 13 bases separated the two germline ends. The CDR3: CASSFRGSYNEKLFF. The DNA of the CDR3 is TGTGCCAGCAGTTTTCGGGGGTCCTATAATGAAAAACTGTTTTTT.

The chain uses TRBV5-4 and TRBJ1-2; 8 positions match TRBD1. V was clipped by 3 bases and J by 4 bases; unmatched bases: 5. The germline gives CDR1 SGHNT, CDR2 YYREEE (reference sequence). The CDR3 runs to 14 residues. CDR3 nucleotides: TGTGCCAGCAGCTCGGGACAGGCCTCCTATGGCTACACCTTC. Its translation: CASSSGQASYGYTF.

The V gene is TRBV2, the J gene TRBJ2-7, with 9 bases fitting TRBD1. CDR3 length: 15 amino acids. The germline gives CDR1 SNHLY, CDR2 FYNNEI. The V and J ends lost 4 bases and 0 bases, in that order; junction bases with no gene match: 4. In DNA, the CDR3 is TGTGCCAGCAGTGTCGTGACAGGGGGCTCCTACGAGCAGTACTTC. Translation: CASSVVTGGSYEQYF.

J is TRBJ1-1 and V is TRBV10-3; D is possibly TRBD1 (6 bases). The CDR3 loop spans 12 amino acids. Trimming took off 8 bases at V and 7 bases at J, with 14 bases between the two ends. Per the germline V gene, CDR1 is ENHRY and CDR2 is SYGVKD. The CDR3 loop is CAISIRGSEAFF. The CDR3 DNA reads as TGTGCCATCTCAATAAGGGGGAGTGAAGCTTTCTTT.

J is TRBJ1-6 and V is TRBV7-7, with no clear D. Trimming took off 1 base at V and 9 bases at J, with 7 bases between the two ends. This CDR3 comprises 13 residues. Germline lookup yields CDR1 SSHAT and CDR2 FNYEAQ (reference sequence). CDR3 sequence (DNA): TGTGCCAGCAGCTTAGATAGAGGTTCACCCCTCCACTTT. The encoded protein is CASSLDRGSPLHF.

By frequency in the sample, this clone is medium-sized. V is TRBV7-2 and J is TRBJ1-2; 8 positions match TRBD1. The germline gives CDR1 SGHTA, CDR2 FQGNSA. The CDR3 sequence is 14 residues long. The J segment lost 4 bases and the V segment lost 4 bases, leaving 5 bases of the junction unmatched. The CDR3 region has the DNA TGTGCCAGCAGCTCCACAGGGGGAGGCTATGGCTACACCTTC. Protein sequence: CASSSTGGGYGYTF.

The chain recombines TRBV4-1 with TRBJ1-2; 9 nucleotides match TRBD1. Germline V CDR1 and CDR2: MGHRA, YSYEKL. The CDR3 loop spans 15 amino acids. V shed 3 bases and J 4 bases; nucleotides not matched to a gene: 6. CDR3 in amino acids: CASSHPGQGTYGYTF. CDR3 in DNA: TGCGCCAGCAGCCACCCCGGACAGGGGACCTATGGCTACACCTTC.

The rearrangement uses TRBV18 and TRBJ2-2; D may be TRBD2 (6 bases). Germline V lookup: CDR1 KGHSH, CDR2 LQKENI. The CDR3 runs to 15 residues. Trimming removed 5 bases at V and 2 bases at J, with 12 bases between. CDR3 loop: CASSVRGSNTGELFF. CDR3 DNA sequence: TGTGCCAGCTCAGTTCGGGGGTCTAACACCGGGGAGCTGTTTTTT.

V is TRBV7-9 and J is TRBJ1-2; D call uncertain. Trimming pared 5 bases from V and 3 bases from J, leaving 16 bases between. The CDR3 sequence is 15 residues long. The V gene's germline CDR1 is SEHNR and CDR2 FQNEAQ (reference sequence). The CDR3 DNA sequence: TGTGCCAGCAGCCCGGGTCGGGGATCGGACTATGGCTACACCTTC. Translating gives CASSPGRGSDYGYTF.

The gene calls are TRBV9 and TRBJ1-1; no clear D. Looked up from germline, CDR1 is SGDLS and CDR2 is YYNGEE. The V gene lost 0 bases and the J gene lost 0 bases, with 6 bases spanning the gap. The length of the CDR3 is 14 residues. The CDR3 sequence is CASSVASVNTEAFF. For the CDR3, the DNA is TGTGCCAGCAGCGTAGCGAGTGTGAACACTGAAGCTTTCTTT.

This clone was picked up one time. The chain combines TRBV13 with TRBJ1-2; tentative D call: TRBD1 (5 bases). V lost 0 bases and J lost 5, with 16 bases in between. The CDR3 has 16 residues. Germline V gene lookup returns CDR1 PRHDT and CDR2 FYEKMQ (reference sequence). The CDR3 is CASSLGGVGAAYGYTF. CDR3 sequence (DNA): TGTGCCAGCAGCTTAGGCGGCGTAGGGGCCGCTTATGGCTACACCTTC.

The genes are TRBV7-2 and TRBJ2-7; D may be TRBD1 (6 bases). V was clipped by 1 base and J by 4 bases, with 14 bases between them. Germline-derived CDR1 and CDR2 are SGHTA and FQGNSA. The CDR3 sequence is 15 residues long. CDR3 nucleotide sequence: TGTGCCAGCAGCTTAGAGGACAGTTTTTCGTACGAGCAGTACTTC. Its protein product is CASSLEDSFSYEQYF.

CDR3 nucleotide sequence: TGTGCCTGGAATTCCCGGGACAGCCTTTATGGCTACACCTTC. Translating it yields CAWNSRDSLYGYTF. V usage is TRBV30 and J usage is TRBJ1-2; 7 bases align to TRBD1. Germline lookup yields CDR1 GTSNPN and CDR2 SVGIG (reference sequence). The CDR3 has 14 amino acids. V dropped 4 bases and J dropped 5; count of bases not matched to a gene: 10.

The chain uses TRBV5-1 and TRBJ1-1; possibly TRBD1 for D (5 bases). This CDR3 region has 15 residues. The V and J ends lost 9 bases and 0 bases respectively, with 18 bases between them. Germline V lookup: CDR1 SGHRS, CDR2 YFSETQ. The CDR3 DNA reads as TGCGCCACCTCCAGGTCGGGGGGATTGAACACTGAAGCTTTCTTT. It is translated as CATSRSGGLNTEAFF.

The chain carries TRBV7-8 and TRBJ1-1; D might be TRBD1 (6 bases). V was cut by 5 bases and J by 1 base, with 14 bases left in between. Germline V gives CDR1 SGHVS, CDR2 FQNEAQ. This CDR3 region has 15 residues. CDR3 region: CASSPQWTANTEAFF. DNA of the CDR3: TGTGCCAGCAGCCCCCAATGGACAGCGAACACTGAAGCTTTCTTT.

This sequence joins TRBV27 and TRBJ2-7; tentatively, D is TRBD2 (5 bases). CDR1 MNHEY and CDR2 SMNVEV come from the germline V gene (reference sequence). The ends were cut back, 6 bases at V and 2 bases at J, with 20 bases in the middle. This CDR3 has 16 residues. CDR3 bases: TGTGCCAGCAGACCTTCTCCGGGATACAAACCCTACGAGCAGTACTTC. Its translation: CASRPSPGYKPYEQYF.

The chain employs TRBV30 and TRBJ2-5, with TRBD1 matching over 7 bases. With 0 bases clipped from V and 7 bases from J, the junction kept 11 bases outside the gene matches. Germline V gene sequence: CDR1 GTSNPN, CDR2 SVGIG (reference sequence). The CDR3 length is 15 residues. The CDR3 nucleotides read TGTGCCTGGAGTGTATTATACCGGGACAGTGGGACCCAGTACTTC. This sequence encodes CAWSVLYRDSGTQYF.